This T cell receptor beta chain derives from a study of T cells in Graves' hyperthyroidism and ophthalmopathy. The PBMCs studied were ones that came from roughly 11 ml fresh peripheral blood. Only a few counts were recorded for this clonotype. Amplification targeted TCR beta CDR3 regions from RNA transcripts. TCR CDR3 underwent first-round RT-PCR with the HTBI primer set. TCRdb analysed the multiplex PCR reads with MiXCR anew, one entry per CDR3 protein. Among hundreds of thousands of distinct CDR3 sequences listed, about 13% were seen once. The source of this sequence is a woman between 35 and 50 years old with Graves' ophthalmopathy. The specimen was blood.

CDR3: CASSYRVGYNEQFF. Written as DNA, the CDR3 is TGTGCCAGCAGTTACCGGGTGGGGTACAATGAGCAGTTCTTC. The chain recombines TRBV6-5 with TRBJ2-1; D remains unclear. With 2 bases removed from V and 4 bases from J, the gap between germline ends came to 9 bases. The CDR3 is made up of 14 amino acids. In germline, CDR1 is MNHEY, CDR2 SVGAGI.